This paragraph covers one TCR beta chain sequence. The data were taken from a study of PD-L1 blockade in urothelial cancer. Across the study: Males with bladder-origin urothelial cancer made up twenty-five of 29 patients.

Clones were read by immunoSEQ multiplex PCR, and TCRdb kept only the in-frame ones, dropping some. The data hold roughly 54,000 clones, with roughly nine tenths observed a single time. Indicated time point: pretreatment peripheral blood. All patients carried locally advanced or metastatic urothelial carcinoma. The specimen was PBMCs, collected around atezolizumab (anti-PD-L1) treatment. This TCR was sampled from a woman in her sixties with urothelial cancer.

CDR3 nucleotides: TGTGCCAGCAGTTTTACGAGGCGTAATATCATCTATGGCTACACCTTC. This codes for CASSFTRRNIIYGYTF. The chain links TRBV27 to TRBJ1-2, with D uncertain. This CDR3 is built from 16 residues. V was trimmed by 3 bases and J by 4 bases, leaving 18 bases between them. Looked up from germline, CDR1 is MNHEY and CDR2 is SMNVEV (reference sequence).